One and the same sample provided the 23 T cell receptor beta chains below, sequenced in a study of glioma-infiltrating T cells after dendritic cell vaccination listed by TCRdb under 2016. What this sample's time point label stands for: after dendritic cell vaccination, including at tumor progression/relapse. The library was produced with the immunoSEQ multiplex PCR assay. TCRdb obtained this table from immuneACCESS and retained in-frame rearrangements with V and J assigned. These tables miss some clones; where compared with another copy, unresolved V genes account for less than half of the shortfall, and the remainder is unexplained. This sample has tens of thousands of clones in its table, and roughly four fifths of those were observed once. The ten top clones hold approximately 6.6% of the sample. The source material was blood, sampled after dendritic cell vaccination. The source is a human donor with glioblastoma.

The chain uses TRBV5-6 and TRBJ1-1, with D unclear. CDR3 size: 14 residues. Per germline, CDR1 SGHDT and CDR2 YYEEEE. The V gene lost 2 bases and the J gene lost 5 bases, with 13 bases spanning the gap. The CDR3: CASSLTGSETEAFF. The CDR3 bases are TGTGCCAGCAGCTTAACCGGGTCGGAAACTGAAGCTTTCTTT.

The chain is built from TRBV7-9 and TRBJ1-1; D might be TRBD1 (5 bases). Trimming removed 4 bases from V and 0 bases from J, with 9 bases in between. This CDR3 contains 14 residues. Germline CDR1 is SEHNR and CDR2 is FQNEAQ (reference sequence). The CDR3 coding sequence is TGTGCCAGCAGCTCGGGGGGGATGAACACTGAAGCTTTCTTT. This gives the protein CASSSGGMNTEAFF.

This clone showed up just once. The chain combines TRBV5-6 with TRBJ1-4; TRBD1 is a possible D gene (5 bases). The CDR3 extends over 14 amino acids. Germline lookup yields CDR1 SGHDT and CDR2 YYEEEE. V was trimmed by 0 bases and J by 8 bases, leaving 11 bases between them. The CDR3 loop reads CASSLDRGREKLFF. The CDR3 DNA follows: TGTGCCAGCAGCTTGGATAGGGGCAGAGAAAAACTGTTTTTT.

This chain uses TRBV2 with TRBJ2-7; no firm D call. The CDR3 consists of 10 residues. CDR1 SNHLY and CDR2 FYNNEI come from the germline V gene. Trimming cost V 6 bases and J 9 bases, with 9 bases left between them. For the CDR3, the DNA is TGTGCCAGCAGAAACAGTGTGCAGTACTTC. Its translation: CASRNSVQYF.

The chain carries TRBV7-2 and TRBJ1-2; D unresolved. The V gene lost 2 bases and the J gene lost 4 bases, with 14 bases spanning the gap. Looked up from germline, CDR1 is SGHTA and CDR2 is FQGNSA. CDR3 length: 15 residues. CDR3 protein: CASSLTVGGLYGYTF. The DNA for the CDR3 is TGTGCCAGCAGCTTAACGGTGGGTGGGCTCTATGGCTACACCTTC.

The chain is built from TRBV14 and TRBJ2-1, with D perhaps matching TRBD1 (5 bases). Germline CDR1 and CDR2: SGHDN and FVKESK. The CDR3 loop spans 16 amino acids. V was cut by 1 base and J by 0 bases, with 10 bases left in between. CDR3 DNA: TGTGCCAGCAGCCAAGGACCAGGGTCCTCCTACAATGAGCAGTTCTTC. Translated: CASSQGPGSSYNEQFF.

This chain connects TRBV30 to TRBJ2-7, with 10 positions matching TRBD1. CDR3 length: 14 residues. The V and J ends lost 0 bases and 2 bases, in that order; junction bases with no gene match: 1. Germline V gene sequence: CDR1 GTSNPN, CDR2 SVGIG (reference sequence). The CDR3: CAWSVGQGAYEQYF. The CDR3 region has the DNA TGTGCCTGGAGTGTAGGACAGGGGGCCTACGAGCAGTACTTC. The variable domain in full, completed from reference TRBV30 and TRBJ2-7, reads SQTIHQWPATLVQPVGSPLSLECTVEGTSNPNLYWYRQAAGRGLQLLFYSVGIGQISSEVPQNLSASRPQDRQFILSSKKLLLSDSGFYLCAWSVGQGAYEQYFGPGTRLTVT.

J is TRBJ2-7 and V is TRBV5-4; 10 nucleotides match TRBD1. This CDR3 is built from 14 residues. V lost 4 bases to trimming and J lost 3 bases; unmatched junction nucleotides: 4. The germline gives CDR1 SGHNT, CDR2 YYREEE (reference sequence). CDR3 sequence: CASSGDRGNYEQYF. The CDR3 coding sequence is TGTGCCAGCAGCGGGGACAGGGGTAACTACGAGCAGTACTTC.

This clone was seen a single time. The chain links TRBV5-1 to TRBJ2-1, with 8 bases identical to TRBD2. CDR1 is SGHRS, CDR2 YFSETQ, per germline. After removal of 5 bases from V and 6 bases from J, the junction contained 7 bases not matched to a gene. This CDR3 has 14 residues. In DNA, the CDR3 is TGCGCCAGCAGTCCTCCGGGAGGGGCCAATGAGCAGTTCTTC. It yields the protein CASSPPGGANEQFF.

This clone was observed once. The chain carries TRBV6-6 and TRBJ1-2; 7 bases line up with TRBD1. This CDR3 region has 13 residues. After removal of 6 bases from V and 8 bases from J, the junction contained 9 bases not matched to a gene. Germline assignment: CDR1 MNHNY and CDR2 SVGAGI (reference sequence). The CDR3 sequence: CASRKGQIFGYTF. The CDR3, as DNA: TGTGCCAGCAGAAAGGGACAGATTTTCGGCTACACCTTC.

J is TRBJ2-5 and V is TRBV30; 11 nucleotides line up with TRBD2. Trimming took 0 bases from V and 2 from J; bases not matched to a gene: 5. This CDR3 has 16 residues. CDR1 is GTSNPN and CDR2 is SVGIG in the germline V gene (reference sequence). The CDR3 here is CAWSVHGTSGQETQYF. The CDR3 nucleotides read TGTGCCTGGAGTGTACATGGGACTAGCGGACAAGAGACCCAGTACTTC.

The V gene is TRBV5-1, the J gene TRBJ2-1; 8 bases agree with TRBD2. V lost 0 bases and J lost 4; bases outside the gene matches: 6. Germline lookup yields CDR1 SGHRS and CDR2 YFSETQ. This CDR3 region has 16 residues. CDR3 bases: TGCGCCAGCAGCTTGGGGGAAGCGGGGGCGTACAATGAGCAGTTCTTC. Translation gives CASSLGEAGAYNEQFF. Drawing the rest from reference TRBV5-1 and TRBJ2-1, the complete variable domain is KAGVTQTPRYLIKTRGQQVTLSCSPISGHRSVSWYQQTPGQGLQFLFEYFSETQRNKGNFPGRFSGRQFSNSRSEMNVSTLELGDSALYLCASSLGEAGAYNEQFFGPGTRLTVL.

This chain joins TRBV4-1 and TRBJ1-1; tentative D call: TRBD1 (6 bases). Germline V gives CDR1 MGHRA, CDR2 YSYEKL. The CDR3 consists of 13 residues. Trimming removed 1 base at V and 4 bases at J, with 7 bases between. CDR3 DNA: TGCGCCAGCAGCCAAGTACAGGGCACTGAAGCTTTCTTT. Its protein product is CASSQVQGTEAFF.

This chain joins TRBV11-2 and TRBJ1-1; D call uncertain. CDR3 size: 13 residues. Trimming left V 3 bases short and J 3 bases short, with 8 bases between. CDR1 is SGHAT, CDR2 FQNNGV, per germline. CDR3 bases: TGTGCCAGCAGCTTTAACAGAGACACTGAAGCTTTCTTT. It codes for CASSFNRDTEAFF.

The rearrangement uses TRBV5-6 and TRBJ2-5; 13 bases fit TRBD2. This CDR3 contains 16 residues. V was clipped by 0 bases and J by 5 bases; unmatched bases: 4. The germline CDR1 and CDR2 sequences are SGHDT and YYEEEE. The CDR3 protein is CASSLGTSGGGETQYF. Here the CDR3 DNA reads TGTGCCAGCAGCTTGGGGACTAGCGGGGGAGGGGAGACCCAGTACTTC.

The genes are TRBV7-9 and TRBJ2-4; D may be TRBD2 (5 bases). The CDR3 loop spans 14 amino acids. Germline loops: CDR1 SEHNR, CDR2 FQNEAQ (reference sequence). V dropped 1 base and J dropped 8 bases, with 12 bases sitting between them. The CDR3 loop reads CASSLELVVDIQYF. DNA for the CDR3: TGTGCCAGCAGCTTAGAACTAGTGGTTGACATTCAGTACTTC.

V and J are TRBV15 and TRBJ2-5; tentatively, D is TRBD1 (5 bases). Trimming left V 0 bases short and J 2 bases short, with 7 bases between. The CDR3 extends over 14 amino acids. Germline V gene sequence: CDR1 LNHNV, CDR2 YYDKDF (reference sequence). Written as DNA, the CDR3 is TGTGCCACCAGCAGAGATTCAGGGCAAGAGACCCAGTACTTC. It encodes CATSRDSGQETQYF.

This rearrangement joins TRBV27 to TRBJ1-5; the D gene is possibly TRBD1 (5 bases). V shed 6 bases and J shed 3 bases, with 24 bases lying between them. The CDR3 is 18 residues long. From germline, CDR1 is MNHEY and CDR2 SMNVEV (reference sequence). The CDR3 bases are TGTGCCAGCAGGCCATTTGGGGGGTGGGGTAACCCCAATCAGCCCCAGCATTTT. It specifies CASRPFGGWGNPNQPQHF.

This clone was seen a handful of times. The gene calls are TRBV13 and TRBJ2-7, with D tentatively TRBD1 (8 bases). Looked up from germline, CDR1 is PRHDT and CDR2 is FYEKMQ (reference sequence). CDR3 length equals 15 residues. Trimming removed 5 bases from V and 5 bases from J, with 19 bases in between. The CDR3 here is CASSARDRRGNEQYF. In DNA, the CDR3 is TGTGCCAGCAGCGCGCGGGACAGGCGGGGGAACGAGCAGTACTTC.

The V gene is TRBV27, the J gene TRBJ1-1; a weak D match, TRBD1 (5 bases). Germline CDR1 and CDR2: MNHEY and SMNVEV (reference sequence). The CDR3 consists of 14 residues. The V gene lost 3 bases and the J gene lost 1 base, with 9 bases spanning the gap. CDR3 bases: TGTGCCAGCAGTTTTAACACAGGGAACACTGAAGCTTTCTTT. Residues: CASSFNTGNTEAFF.

This clone was counted a single time. J is TRBJ1-1 and V is TRBV4-3; possibly TRBD1 for D (5 bases). This CDR3 is 16 amino acids long. Germline CDR1 reads LGHNA; CDR2 reads YSLEER. With 0 bases removed from V and 5 bases from J, the gap between germline ends came to 16 bases. CDR3: CASSQDLVRVETEAFF. The CDR3 region has the DNA TGCGCCAGCAGCCAAGATCTCGTCAGGGTCGAGACTGAAGCTTTCTTT.

CDR3 bases: TGTGCCAGCACAAGGACAGGGGACACCTACGAGCAGTACTTC. Its protein product is CASTRTGDTYEQYF. The chain uses TRBV27 and TRBJ2-7; 9 nucleotides align to TRBD1. V dropped 7 bases and J dropped 2; count of bases not matched to a gene: 6. The CDR3 covers 14 residues. Germline V gene data show CDR1 as MNHEY and CDR2 as SMNVEV (reference sequence).

The V and J genes are TRBV10-3 and TRBJ1-5; weak D call: TRBD1 (5 bases). This CDR3 comprises 13 residues. V was cut by 10 bases and J by 4 bases, with 14 bases left in between. Germline CDR1 is ENHRY and CDR2 is SYGVKD. In nucleotides, the CDR3 is TGTGCCACCAACCGACAGCTTAATCAGCCCCAGCATTTT. Its translation: CATNRQLNQPQHF.